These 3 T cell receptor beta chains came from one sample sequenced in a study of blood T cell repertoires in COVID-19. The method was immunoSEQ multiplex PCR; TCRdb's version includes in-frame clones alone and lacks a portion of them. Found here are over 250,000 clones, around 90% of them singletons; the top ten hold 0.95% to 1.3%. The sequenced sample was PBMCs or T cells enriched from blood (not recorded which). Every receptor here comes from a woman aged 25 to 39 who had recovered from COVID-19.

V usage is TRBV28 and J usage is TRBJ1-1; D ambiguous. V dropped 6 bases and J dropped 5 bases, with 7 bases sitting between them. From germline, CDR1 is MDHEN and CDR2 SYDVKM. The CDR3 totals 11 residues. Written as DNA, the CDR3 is TGTGCCAGCAGCGGAGGGACTGAAGCTTTCTTT. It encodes CASSGGTEAFF.

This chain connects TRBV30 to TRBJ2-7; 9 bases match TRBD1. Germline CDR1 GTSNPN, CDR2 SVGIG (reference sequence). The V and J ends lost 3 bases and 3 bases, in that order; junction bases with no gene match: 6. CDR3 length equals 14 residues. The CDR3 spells CAWREDRGSYEQYF. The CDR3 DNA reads TGTGCCTGGAGAGAAGACAGGGGGAGCTACGAGCAGTACTTC. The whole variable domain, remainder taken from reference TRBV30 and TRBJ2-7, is SQTIHQWPATLVQPVGSPLSLECTVEGTSNPNLYWYRQAAGRGLQLLFYSVGIGQISSEVPQNLSASRPQDRQFILSSKKLLLSDSGFYLCAWREDRGSYEQYFGPGTRLTVT.

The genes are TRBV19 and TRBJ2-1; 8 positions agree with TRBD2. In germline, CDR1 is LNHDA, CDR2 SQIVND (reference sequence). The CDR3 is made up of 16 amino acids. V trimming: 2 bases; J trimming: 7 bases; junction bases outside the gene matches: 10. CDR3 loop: CASSITAGGSRNEQFF. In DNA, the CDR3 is TGTGCCAGTAGTATAACCGCGGGAGGATCTCGGAATGAGCAGTTCTTC.